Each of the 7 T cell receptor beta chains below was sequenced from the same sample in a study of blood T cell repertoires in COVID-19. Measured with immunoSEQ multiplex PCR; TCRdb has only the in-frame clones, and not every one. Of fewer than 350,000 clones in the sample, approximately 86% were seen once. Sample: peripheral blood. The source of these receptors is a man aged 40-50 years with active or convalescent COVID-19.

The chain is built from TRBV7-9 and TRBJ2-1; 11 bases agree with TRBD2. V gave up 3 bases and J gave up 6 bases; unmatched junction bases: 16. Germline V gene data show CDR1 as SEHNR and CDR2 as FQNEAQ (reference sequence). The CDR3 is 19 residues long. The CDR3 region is CASSFGVVLLAGVPNEQFF. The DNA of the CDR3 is TGTGCCAGCAGCTTTGGGGTGGTGCTACTAGCGGGAGTTCCCAATGAGCAGTTCTTC.

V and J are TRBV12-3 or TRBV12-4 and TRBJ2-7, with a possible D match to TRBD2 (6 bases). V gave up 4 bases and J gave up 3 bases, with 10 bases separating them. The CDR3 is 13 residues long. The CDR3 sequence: CASSSGTDYEQYF. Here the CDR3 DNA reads TGTGCCAGCAGTTCTGGGACTGACTACGAGCAGTACTTC.

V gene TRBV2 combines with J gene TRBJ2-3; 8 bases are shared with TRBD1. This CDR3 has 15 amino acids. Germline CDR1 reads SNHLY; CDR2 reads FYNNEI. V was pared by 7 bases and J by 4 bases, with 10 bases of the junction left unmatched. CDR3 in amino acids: CASTVGTGPPDTQYF. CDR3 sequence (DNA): TGTGCCAGCACCGTCGGGACAGGTCCCCCAGATACGCAGTATTTT.

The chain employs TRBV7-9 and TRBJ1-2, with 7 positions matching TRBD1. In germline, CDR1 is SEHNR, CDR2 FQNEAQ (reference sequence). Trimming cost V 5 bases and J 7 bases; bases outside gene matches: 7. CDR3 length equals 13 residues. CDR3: CASSGDSVFGYTF. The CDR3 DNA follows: TGTGCCAGCAGCGGGGACAGTGTCTTTGGCTACACCTTC.

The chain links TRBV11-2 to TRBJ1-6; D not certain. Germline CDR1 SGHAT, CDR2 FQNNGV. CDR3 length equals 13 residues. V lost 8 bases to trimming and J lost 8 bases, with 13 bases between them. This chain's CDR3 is CASARSEDSPLHF. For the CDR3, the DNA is TGTGCCAGCGCCCGGAGTGAAGATTCACCCCTCCACTTT. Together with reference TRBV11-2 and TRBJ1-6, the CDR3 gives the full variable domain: EAGVAQSPRYKIIEKRQSVAFWCNPISGHATLYWYQQILGQGPKLLIQFQNNGVVDDSQLPKDRFSAERLKGVDSTLKIQPAKLEDSAVYLCASARSEDSPLHFGNGTRLTVT.

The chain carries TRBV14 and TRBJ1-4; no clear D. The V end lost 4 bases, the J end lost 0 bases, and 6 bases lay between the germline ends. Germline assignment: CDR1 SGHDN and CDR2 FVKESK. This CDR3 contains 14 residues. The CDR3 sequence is CASSRVATNEKLFF. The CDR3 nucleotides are TGTGCCAGCAGCCGCGTTGCAACTAATGAAAAACTGTTTTTT.

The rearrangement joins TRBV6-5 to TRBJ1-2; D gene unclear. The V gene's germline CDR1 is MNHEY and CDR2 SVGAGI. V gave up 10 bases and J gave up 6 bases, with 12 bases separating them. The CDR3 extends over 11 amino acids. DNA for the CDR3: TGTGCCACCATAAGGGAGGATGGCTACACCTTC. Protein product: CATIREDGYTF.